The 2 T cell receptor beta chains given below trace back to one sample, sequenced in a study of blood T cell repertoires in COVID-19. The assay was immunoSEQ multiplex PCR, and TCRdb's table has in-frame clones only and misses some. Counted here are about 380,000 clones, approximately 77% occurring once; the ten biggest clones make up under 1.2%. The material sequenced was peripheral blood. Every receptor here comes from a human donor with acute or convalescent COVID-19. The donor label of this sample is uncertain.

This clone was counted a few times. CDR3 sequence reads: CASSFGTPYGYTF. The CDR3 bases are TGTGCCAGTAGTTTTGGGACACCGTATGGCTACACCTTC. The gene calls are TRBV19 and TRBJ1-2; maybe TRBD1 (6 bases). The germline V gene encodes CDR1 LNHDA and CDR2 SQIVND (reference sequence). V lost 5 bases and J lost 5, with 12 bases in between. The CDR3 sequence is 13 residues long.

The CDR3 is CASMSGDQPQHF. Written as DNA, the CDR3 is TGTGCCAGCATGTCGGGAGACCAGCCCCAGCATTTT. The chain joins TRBV28 to TRBJ1-5, with D unclear. Trimming shortened V by 7 bases and J by 7 bases, and 11 bases separated the two germline ends. The CDR3 is 12 amino acids. Germline CDR1 MDHEN, CDR2 SYDVKM.